The entry below gives a single TCR beta chain sequence along with its context. Its antigen is unknown. The germline V gene has CDR1 WNHNN and CDR2 SYGVQD (reference sequence). The CDR3 totals 16 residues. V was clipped by 0 bases and J by 0 bases; unmatched bases: 2. The sample originates from a study of beta chain features in type 1 diabetes. Investigators reverse transcribed all isolated RNA, so they sequenced expressed TCRB transcripts. Data came from immunoSEQ multiplex PCR; TCRdb stores just in-frame clones and leaves some out. The sample lists under 300,000 clones, roughly 25% occurring once. Overall study findings and caveats: Researchers report that Type 1 diabetes patients had moderately but significantly shorter TCRB CDR3s across all four CD4+ subsets.

The sequence derives from a woman in her twenties or thirties with type 1 diabetes. The source material was naive CD4+ T cells from blood. The V and J genes are TRBV10-1 and TRBJ2-1; 7 bases are a match to TRBD1. The CDR3 nucleotides read TGCGCCAGCAGTGAGTCTGAGGGGGCCTCCTACAATGAGCAGTTCTTC. It encodes CASSESEGASYNEQFF.